These T cell receptor beta chains were read from a single sample in a study of cytomegalovirus exposure and HLA in healthy donors. Here immunoSEQ multiplex PCR was the method, and the copy in TCRdb shows in-frame clones only, minus some. The sample records 95,000 to 150,000 clones, around 79% being singletons. The sequencing input was PBMCs. The receptors originated from a middle-aged woman in good health and CMV-seronegative. Each CDR3 is given with its conserved first and last residue. Fields, in order: V gene, J gene, CDR3 protein.

>TRBV28|TRBJ1-2
CASSWTGSNYGYTF
>TRBV7-2|TRBJ2-3
CASSLLQGDTQYF
>TRBV7-9|TRBJ2-7
CSSSLQTYEQYF
>TRBV6-6|TRBJ2-1
CASSPIGGGGNEQFF
>TRBV5-1|TRBJ1-2
CASSPDMRGYTF
>TRBV7-8|TRBJ2-7
CASSLSRLAPHEQYF
>TRBV9|TRBJ2-7
CASSVRSRGYEQYF
>TRBV6-1|TRBJ1-1
CASSKTLTGQTEAFF
>TRBV10-2|TRBJ2-3
CASSGGVAGGTDTQYF
>TRBV27|TRBJ2-2
CATSVASGTEIGTGELFF
>TRBV4-3|TRBJ2-1
CASSPEFTRYNEQFF
>TRBV28|TRBJ2-1
CASSLPLASNEQFF
>TRBV7-3|TRBJ2-2
CASSSLTSGGNTGELFF
>TRBV10-3|TRBJ1-3
CAIGREWDFGNTIYF
>TRBV11-2|TRBJ2-7
CASSLLAGEYEQYF
>TRBV9|TRBJ2-3
CASSVDGSADTQYF